The source of this T cell receptor (beta chain) is a study of T cell repertoires in cytomegalovirus infection. CDR3 length: 15 residues. V lost 6 bases, J lost 2 bases, and 17 bases lay in between. The germline CDR1 and CDR2 sequences are MNHEY and SVGAGI. On this clonotype itself: The antigen is unknown.

TCRdb ran MiXCR on the reads and lists one entry per CDR3 protein. The sample holds nearly 700,000 distinct CDR3 sequences, roughly 30% seen once. Findings and caveats of the study: There were HLA-C-restricted CMV-specific TCR beta clonotypes dominating the ex vivo response.

The chain uses TRBV6-5 and TRBJ2-7; D possibly corresponds to TRBD1 (5 bases). This TCR was sampled from a human donor in good health (CMV status not recorded). Some clones in this sample may be carry-over from other donors' samples. Sequenced material: cultured PBMCs, taken from culture after CMV antigen stimulation. The CDR3 nucleotides read TGTGCCAGCAGCCCCTGGACACCAAACACCTACGAGCAGTACTTC. It codes for CASSPWTPNTYEQYF.